The 19 T cell receptor beta chains reported below all come from one sample, sequenced in a study of blood T cell repertoires in COVID-19. Some clones are missing from TCRdb's copy, which holds only in-frame ones; the method was immunoSEQ multiplex PCR. The sample includes roughly 150,000 clones, about 90% seen only once; the top ten take about 3%. Sequencing input: peripheral blood. Receptors were obtained from a man between 60 and 75 years old with acute or convalescent COVID-19.

This rearrangement joins TRBV11-2 to TRBJ2-5; a weak D match, TRBD2 (5 bases). Per germline, CDR1 SGHAT and CDR2 FQNNGV. The CDR3 runs to 13 residues. The germline V and J ends were trimmed by 5 bases and 1 base, with 8 bases remaining between them. The DNA of the CDR3 is TGTGCCAGCAGCCAACGGGGCCAAGAGACCCAGTACTTC. It is translated as CASSQRGQETQYF.

The chain recombines TRBV2 with TRBJ1-2, with 7 nucleotides matching TRBD1. This CDR3 comprises 14 residues. The ends lost 8 bases at V and 5 bases at J; junction bases unmatched: 11. Germline CDR1 reads SNHLY; CDR2 reads FYNNEI. Written as DNA, the CDR3 is TGTGCCAGCTGCCGGGACAGACTTTCATATGGCTACACCTTC. Translated: CASCRDRLSYGYTF.

This clone came up once. This chain links TRBV18 with TRBJ1-1; D possibly corresponds to TRBD1 (5 bases). The V end lost 4 bases, the J end lost 4 bases, and 16 bases lay between the germline ends. This CDR3 comprises 15 residues. Germline CDR1 reads KGHSH; CDR2 reads LQKENI. CDR3 amino acids: CASSLTRAGGTEAFF. The CDR3, as DNA: TGTGCCAGCTCACTCACGAGGGCGGGGGGCACTGAAGCTTTCTTT.

The V and J genes are TRBV9 and TRBJ2-6; D might be TRBD2 (7 bases). CDR1 SGDLS and CDR2 YYNGEE come from the germline V gene. This CDR3 has 18 amino acids. V lost 4 bases, J lost 4 bases, and 21 bases lay in between. The DNA of the CDR3 is TGTGCCAGCAGCCCAGGGGACTATCAGGGCTTCGGGGCCAACGTCCTGACTTTC. This encodes CASSPGDYQGFGANVLTF.

This clone was seen a single time. The chain uses TRBV19 and TRBJ2-7, with TRBD1 matching over 8 bases. Germline V lookup: CDR1 LNHDA, CDR2 SQIVND (reference sequence). The CDR3 is 15 amino acids. Trimming removed 5 bases from V and 0 bases from J; junction bases left unmatched: 6. The CDR3 DNA reads TGTGCCAGTAGTCCCGGACAGGGTCCCTCCTACGAGCAGTACTTC. Translated, it gives CASSPGQGPSYEQYF. The complete variable domain, with remaining parts taken from reference TRBV19 and TRBJ2-7, reads DGGITQSPKYLFRKEGQNVTLSCEQNLNHDAMYWYRQDPGQGLRLIYYSQIVNDFQKGDIAEGYSVSREKKESFPLTVTSAQKNPTAFYLCASSPGQGPSYEQYFGPGTRLTVT.

The CDR3 DNA sequence: TGCAGCGTTGAAGGTCAGGGGATACCCTATGGCTACACCTTC. It is translated as CSVEGQGIPYGYTF. The chain has TRBV29-1 and TRBJ1-2; tentative D call: TRBD1 (6 bases). The CDR3 totals 14 residues. CDR1 is SQVTM, CDR2 ANQGSEA, per germline. With 1 base removed from V and 4 bases from J, the gap between germline ends came to 13 bases. Filled out from reference TRBV29-1 and TRBJ1-2, the complete variable domain reads SAVISQKPSRDICQRGTSLTIQCQVDSQVTMMFWYRQQPGQSLTLIATANQGSEATYESGFVIDKFPISRPNLTFSTLTVSNMSPEDSSIYLCSVEGQGIPYGYTFGSGTRLTVV.

The V call is TRBV27, the J call TRBJ2-2, with a possible D match to TRBD1 (6 bases). The CDR3 is made up of 13 amino acids. The V end was cut by 5 bases, the J end by 6 bases, with 10 bases between. The V gene's germline CDR1 is MNHEY and CDR2 SMNVEV (reference sequence). The CDR3 spells CASSRGGSGELFF. The CDR3 nucleotides are TGTGCCAGCAGTCGAGGGGGATCCGGGGAGCTGTTTTTT.

This chain uses TRBV7-9 with TRBJ1-3; TRBD1 might be the D (5 bases). The CDR3 spans 14 residues. The germline gives CDR1 SEHNR, CDR2 FQNEAQ (reference sequence). Trimming left V 3 bases short and J 2 bases short, with 8 bases between. The CDR3 sequence: CASSLAGTGNTIYF. CDR3 coding DNA: TGTGCCAGCAGCTTGGCAGGGACTGGAAACACCATATATTTT.

The rearrangement uses TRBV6-6 and TRBJ2-7; D is unresolved. Deletions cut 2 bases from V and 5 bases from J, with 4 bases between. The germline gives CDR1 MNHNY, CDR2 SVGAGI (reference sequence). This CDR3 has 11 amino acids. CDR3 sequence reads: CASSYTDEQYF. CDR3 sequence (DNA): TGTGCCAGCAGTTACACAGACGAGCAGTACTTC.

The J gene is TRBJ1-3, the V gene TRBV4-2, with 9 bases that match TRBD1. This CDR3 is 17 amino acids long. With V trimmed by 4 bases and J by 4 bases, 11 bases remained unmatched. The germline CDR1 and CDR2 sequences are LGHNA and YNFKEQ. Here the CDR3 reads CASSLPAGTGTGNTIYF. The CDR3 DNA reads TGTGCCAGCAGCCTGCCCGCCGGGACAGGGACAGGAAACACCATATATTTT.

The V call is TRBV2, the J call TRBJ1-4, with D unclear. The V gene's germline CDR1 is SNHLY and CDR2 FYNNEI. CDR3 size: 15 residues. The germline V and J ends were trimmed by 1 base and 8 bases, with 14 bases remaining between them. DNA for the CDR3: TGTGCCAGCAGTGAAGGTGGGGTAGGAGGAGAAAAACTGTTTTTT. Protein: CASSEGGVGGEKLFF.

This chain links TRBV5-1 with TRBJ2-3; 13 bases agree with TRBD2. Per the germline V gene, CDR1 is SGHRS and CDR2 is YFSETQ. The CDR3 runs 18 residues. V lost 0 bases, J lost 1 base, and 5 bases stayed unmatched. The CDR3 spells CASSLGLTSGGGTDTQYF. The CDR3 bases are TGCGCCAGCAGCTTGGGTCTAACTAGCGGGGGGGGCACAGATACGCAGTATTTT.

This clone was seen once. The rearrangement links TRBV7-8 to TRBJ2-7; maybe TRBD2 (6 bases). CDR3 length equals 15 residues. CDR1 is SGHVS, CDR2 FQNEAQ, per germline. V shed 3 bases and J shed 2 bases, with 14 bases lying between them. This CDR3 is CASSFTGTLTYEQYF. CDR3 DNA sequence: TGTGCCAGCAGCTTCACCGGGACTTTGACCTACGAGCAGTACTTC.

This clone occurred once. The rearrangement links TRBV2 to TRBJ2-6, with 7 bases matching TRBD1. V trimming: 2 bases; J trimming: 1 base; junction bases outside the gene matches: 5. The germline gives CDR1 SNHLY, CDR2 FYNNEI. There are 17 residues in the CDR3. This CDR3 is CASSEQGVASGANVLTF. The CDR3 DNA follows: TGTGCCAGCAGTGAACAGGGGGTTGCTTCTGGGGCCAACGTCCTGACTTTC.

This clone occurred once. The rearrangement uses TRBV7-2 and TRBJ1-2; 7 nucleotides line up with TRBD1. Germline-derived CDR1 and CDR2 are SGHTA and FQGNSA. This CDR3 is built from 17 residues. J lost 1 base, V lost 1 base, and 9 bases had no gene match. CDR3 residues: CASSLVGGQGVNYGYTF. The CDR3 bases are TGTGCCAGCAGCTTAGTGGGGGGTCAGGGGGTTAACTATGGCTACACCTTC.

The genes are TRBV7-9 and TRBJ1-6; 8 bases line up with TRBD1. The V segment lost 6 bases and the J segment 4 bases; nucleotides outside the gene matches: 5. This CDR3 has 15 amino acids. CDR1 and CDR2 from the germline V gene are SEHNR and FQNEAQ (reference sequence). This CDR3 reads CASRSTGEYNSPLHF. The CDR3 coding sequence is TGTGCCAGCAGGTCGACAGGGGAATATAATTCACCCCTCCACTTT.

The chain uses TRBV4-1 and TRBJ1-2, with TRBD1 as a possible D gene (6 bases). The length of the CDR3 is 15 residues. Trimming took off 4 bases at V and 0 bases at J, with 12 bases between the two ends. In germline, CDR1 is MGHRA, CDR2 YSYEKL. CDR3 residues: CASSREDSTNYGYTF. Here the CDR3 DNA reads TGCGCCAGCAGCCGAGAGGACAGTACTAACTATGGCTACACCTTC.

The genes are TRBV5-1 and TRBJ1-1; D perhaps matches TRBD1 (6 bases). CDR3 length: 15 amino acids. Germline V gene sequence: CDR1 SGHRS, CDR2 YFSETQ. Trimming took off 1 base at V and 0 bases at J, with 10 bases between the two ends. The CDR3 here is CASSLTGKLNTEAFF. CDR3 DNA: TGCGCCAGCAGCTTGACAGGGAAGTTGAACACTGAAGCTTTCTTT.

V and J are TRBV29-1 and TRBJ1-1, with a weak D call TRBD1 (5 bases). The CDR3 has 12 amino acids. Trimming took 4 bases from V and 0 from J, leaving 6 bases between them. Germline V gene sequence: CDR1 SQVTM, CDR2 ANQGSEA. The CDR3 coding sequence is TGCAGCGTTGGACAGATGAACACTGAAGCTTTCTTT. This gives the protein CSVGQMNTEAFF.